These 21 T cell receptor beta chains were sequenced from one sample in a study of blood T cell repertoires in COVID-19 (TCRdb year 2020). Receptors were amplified or captured by the immunoSEQ multiplex PCR assay. Not all clones reach the TCRdb copy of this immuneACCESS table, which keeps in-frame sequences only. Checked studies attribute under half of the gap to unresolved V genes and leave the rest unexplained. The table for this sample lists about 200,000 clones; around 94% of them were counted only once. Roughly 0.7% of the sample comes from the top ten. Sequencing was done on a sample of peripheral blood. These receptors were obtained from a young man with COVID-19, enrolled during active disease.

The rearrangement uses TRBV18 and TRBJ2-7; D unresolved. The CDR3 totals 13 residues. Trimming removed 2 bases from V and 6 bases from J, with 11 bases in between. Germline assignment: CDR1 KGHSH and CDR2 LQKENI. The CDR3: CASSPTVSGEQYF. DNA of the CDR3: TGTGCCAGCTCACCAACCGTGTCCGGCGAGCAGTACTTC.

The chain recombines TRBV6-1 with TRBJ1-6; no clear D gene. Germline CDR1 and CDR2: MNHNS and SASEGT. V lost 4 bases and J 2 bases, leaving 15 bases between the germline ends. This CDR3 is built from 17 residues. The CDR3 reads CASSASTGMPYNSPLHF. In DNA form, the CDR3 reads TGTGCCAGCAGTGCCTCTACCGGGATGCCCTATAATTCACCCCTCCACTTT.

The V and J genes are TRBV27 and TRBJ1-5, with D possibly being TRBD1 (5 bases). Germline CDR1 reads MNHEY; CDR2 reads SMNVEV (reference sequence). The CDR3 covers 18 residues. Trimming took 6 bases from V and 2 from J, leaving 23 bases between them. CDR3 sequence reads: CASSQFSNKGMGNQPQHF. For the CDR3, the DNA is TGTGCCAGCAGCCAGTTTAGCAATAAGGGGATGGGCAATCAGCCCCAGCATTTT.

The V gene is TRBV7-9, the J gene TRBJ1-6; D is unresolved. CDR1 SEHNR and CDR2 FQNEAQ come from the germline V gene (reference sequence). With 8 bases removed from V and 2 bases from J, the gap between germline ends came to 7 bases. The CDR3 is 13 amino acids. DNA of the CDR3: TGTGCCAGCTCCGGGGCCTATAATTCACCCCTCCACTTT. Translated: CASSGAYNSPLHF.

This clone was observed once. V and J are TRBV11-2 and TRBJ1-5; possibly TRBD1 for D (5 bases). V was clipped by 5 bases and J by 7 bases, with 12 bases between them. The CDR3 has 13 amino acids. Germline V gene data show CDR1 as SGHAT and CDR2 as FQNNGV. The CDR3 loop is CASSPSEGQPQHF. The CDR3 DNA reads TGTGCCAGCAGCCCTAGCGAGGGGCAGCCCCAGCATTTT.

The chain employs TRBV19 and TRBJ1-6; D call uncertain. Deletions cut 6 bases from V and 7 bases from J, with 16 bases between. Germline lookup yields CDR1 LNHDA and CDR2 SQIVND (reference sequence). The length of the CDR3 is 15 residues. CDR3: CASSLTSLGNSPLHF. CDR3 bases: TGTGCCAGTAGCCTGACGAGCTTGGGCAATTCACCCCTCCACTTT.

About this clone itself: This same CDR3 is encoded by further DNA sequences in the sample. The chain recombines TRBV27 with TRBJ1-5, with D uncertain. V gave up 0 bases and J gave up 7 bases, with 13 bases separating them. Germline CDR1 is MNHEY and CDR2 is SMNVEV (reference sequence). The CDR3 covers 15 residues. The CDR3 DNA sequence: TGTGCCAGCAGTTTATCGTACGCGGGAGGCCAGCCCCAGCATTTT. This codes for CASSLSYAGGQPQHF.

The chain recombines TRBV5-1 with TRBJ2-2, with TRBD2 as a possible D gene (7 bases). The CDR3 totals 23 residues. The V and J ends lost 0 bases and 1 base respectively, with 31 bases between them. Looked up from germline, CDR1 is SGHRS and CDR2 is YFSETQ. CDR3 protein: CASSLAGALLRYLADQNTGELFF. The CDR3 coding sequence is TGCGCCAGCAGCTTGGCAGGGGCCCTATTAAGGTATCTAGCGGATCAGAACACCGGGGAGCTGTTTTTT. Looking up the rest from reference TRBV5-1 and TRBJ2-2 gives the full variable domain: KAGVTQTPRYLIKTRGQQVTLSCSPISGHRSVSWYQQTPGQGLQFLFEYFSETQRNKGNFPGRFSGRQFSNSRSEMNVSTLELGDSALYLCASSLAGALLRYLADQNTGELFFGEGSRLTVL.

This chain's CDR3 is CATSREGLFHRGEQPQHF. DNA for the CDR3: TGTGCCACCAGCAGAGAGGGGTTGTTCCACAGGGGCGAACAGCCCCAGCATTTT. V usage is TRBV15 and J usage is TRBJ1-5; 7 bases are shared with TRBD1. Germline V lookup: CDR1 LNHNV, CDR2 YYDKDF (reference sequence). The CDR3 length is 18 residues. V gave up 0 bases and J gave up 7 bases; unmatched junction bases: 15.

The chain links TRBV7-2 to TRBJ2-2, with D possibly TRBD1 on 5 matching bases. The CDR3 is 16 residues long. Trimming stripped 2 bases from V and 1 base from J, with 11 bases between. Germline V gene lookup returns CDR1 SGHTA and CDR2 FQGNSA. DNA of the CDR3: TGTGCCAGCAGCTTAATGGACAAAGGGAACACCGGGGAGCTGTTTTTT. Translating it yields CASSLMDKGNTGELFF.

The chain combines TRBV19 with TRBJ2-3; D is possibly TRBD2 (5 bases). V was shortened by 3 bases and J by 6 bases, with 22 bases between the two germline ends. Germline V gene data show CDR1 as LNHDA and CDR2 as SQIVND (reference sequence). CDR3 size: 17 residues. CDR3 protein: CASSMSLFGDWMDTQYF. In DNA, the CDR3 is TGTGCCAGTAGTATGAGTCTGTTCGGGGATTGGATGGATACGCAGTATTTT. The full variable domain, its missing parts supplied by reference TRBV19 and TRBJ2-3, is DGGITQSPKYLFRKEGQNVTLSCEQNLNHDAMYWYRQDPGQGLRLIYYSQIVNDFQKGDIAEGYSVSREKKESFPLTVTSAQKNPTAFYLCASSMSLFGDWMDTQYFGPGTRLTVL.

The gene calls are TRBV19 and TRBJ1-1; 7 bases agree with TRBD1. V gave up 4 bases and J gave up 1 base; unmatched junction bases: 3. CDR3 length: 14 residues. Germline CDR1 and CDR2: LNHDA and SQIVND (reference sequence). CDR3 coding DNA: TGTGCCAGTAGTAGACAGGGAGGGAACACTGAAGCTTTCTTT. Protein product: CASSRQGGNTEAFF. The complete variable domain, with remaining parts taken from reference TRBV19 and TRBJ1-1, reads DGGITQSPKYLFRKEGQNVTLSCEQNLNHDAMYWYRQDPGQGLRLIYYSQIVNDFQKGDIAEGYSVSREKKESFPLTVTSAQKNPTAFYLCASSRQGGNTEAFFGQGTRLTVV.

J is TRBJ2-7 and V is TRBV19, with D possibly matching TRBD1 (7 bases). This CDR3 contains 16 residues. Germline assignment: CDR1 LNHDA and CDR2 SQIVND (reference sequence). Trimming removed 4 bases from V and 5 bases from J, with 21 bases in between. CDR3 region: CASSTGGTARGNEQYF. The CDR3 region has the DNA TGTGCCAGTAGTACCGGTGGGACAGCCCGCGGGAACGAGCAGTACTTC. Full variable domain (rest looked up from reference TRBV19 and TRBJ2-7): DGGITQSPKYLFRKEGQNVTLSCEQNLNHDAMYWYRQDPGQGLRLIYYSQIVNDFQKGDIAEGYSVSREKKESFPLTVTSAQKNPTAFYLCASSTGGTARGNEQYFGPGTRLTVT.

This chain joins TRBV13 and TRBJ2-7; TRBD2 is a possible D gene (6 bases). The length of the CDR3 is 14 residues. From germline, CDR1 is PRHDT and CDR2 FYEKMQ (reference sequence). Trimming took 2 bases from V and 3 from J, leaving 11 bases between them. The CDR3 nucleotides read TGTGCCAGCAGCTTATCCCGGGGGAACTACGAGCAGTACTTC. Its translation is CASSLSRGNYEQYF.

The chain recombines TRBV6-5 with TRBJ1-1; no definite D call. CDR3 length: 13 residues. The V gene lost 2 bases and the J gene lost 3 bases, with 7 bases spanning the gap. Germline CDR1 is MNHEY and CDR2 is SVGAGI. The CDR3: CASSYDGDTEAFF. CDR3 coding DNA: TGTGCCAGCAGTTACGACGGGGACACTGAAGCTTTCTTT.

A single count supports this clone. The chain is built from TRBV4-1 and TRBJ1-4; 8 bases match TRBD1. Germline CDR1 is MGHRA and CDR2 is YSYEKL. With V trimmed by 4 bases and J by 8 bases, 9 bases remained unmatched. CDR3 length: 15 amino acids. The CDR3 DNA reads TGCGCCAGCAGCCTCCCAATGGGGACAGGCGAAAAACTGTTTTTT. It yields the protein CASSLPMGTGEKLFF.

The chain carries TRBV18 and TRBJ2-2, with 7 bases lining up with TRBD1. CDR1 is KGHSH, CDR2 LQKENI, per germline. The CDR3 has 16 residues. Germline trimming cut 3 bases from V and 4 bases from J; bases unmatched to any gene: 8. CDR3 protein: CASSPDHRGTTGELFF. DNA of the CDR3: TGTGCCAGCTCACCCGACCACAGGGGTACCACCGGGGAGCTGTTTTTT. Drawing the rest from reference TRBV18 and TRBJ2-2, the complete variable domain is NAGVMQNPRHLVRRRGQEARLRCSPMKGHSHVYWYRQLPEEGLKFMVYLQKENIIDESGMPKERFSAEFPKEGPSILRIQQVVRGDSAAYFCASSPDHRGTTGELFFGEGSRLTVL.

This clone was recorded once. The chain couples TRBV2 to TRBJ2-2; maybe TRBD2 (7 bases). The germline V and J ends were trimmed by 2 bases and 2 bases, with 15 bases remaining between them. The CDR3 length is 17 residues. Germline V gene data show CDR1 as SNHLY and CDR2 as FYNNEI. In nucleotides, the CDR3 is TGTGCCAGCAGTGAATTGGCGGGGGCGACTAACACCGGGGAGCTGTTTTTT. Its protein product is CASSELAGATNTGELFF.

The V and J genes are TRBV10-3 and TRBJ1-1, with D maybe TRBD1 (5 bases). Looked up from germline, CDR1 is ENHRY and CDR2 is SYGVKD. The CDR3 spans 14 residues. Trimming left V 4 bases short and J 2 bases short, with 11 bases between. CDR3 coding DNA: TGTGCCATCAGTGCCCGGACAACCAACACTGAAGCTTTCTTT. As protein: CAISARTTNTEAFF.

The CDR3 sequence is CAISASGGSTDTQYF. Written as DNA, the CDR3 is TGTGCCATCAGTGCTAGCGGGGGGAGCACAGATACGCAGTATTTT. This chain joins TRBV10-3 and TRBJ2-3; 11 bases are shared with TRBD2. The V gene end was trimmed by 4 bases and the J gene end by 0 bases; junction bases not matched to a gene: 0. The CDR3 has 15 amino acids. The germline CDR1 and CDR2 sequences are ENHRY and SYGVKD.

The chain joins TRBV10-1 to TRBJ1-1; possible D gene TRBD1, 5 bases. Germline V gives CDR1 WNHNN, CDR2 SYGVQD (reference sequence). The V end was cut by 0 bases, the J end by 6 bases, with 14 bases between. The CDR3 covers 15 residues. In nucleotides, the CDR3 is TGCGCCAGCAGTGAGTCCCTTATCACGGGGGCTGAAGCTTTCTTT. Its translation is CASSESLITGAEAFF.